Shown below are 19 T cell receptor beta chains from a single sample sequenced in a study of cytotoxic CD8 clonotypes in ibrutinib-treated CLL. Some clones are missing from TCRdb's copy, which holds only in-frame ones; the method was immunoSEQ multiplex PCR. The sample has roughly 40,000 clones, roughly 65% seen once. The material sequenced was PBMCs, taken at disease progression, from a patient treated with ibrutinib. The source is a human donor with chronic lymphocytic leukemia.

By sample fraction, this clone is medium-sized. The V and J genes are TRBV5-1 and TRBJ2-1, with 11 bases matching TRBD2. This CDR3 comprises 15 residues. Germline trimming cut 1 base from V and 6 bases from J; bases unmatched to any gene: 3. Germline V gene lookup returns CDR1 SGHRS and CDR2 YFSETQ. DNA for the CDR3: TGCGCCAGCAGCTTGAAACTAGCGGGAGTCAATGAGCAGTTCTTC. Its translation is CASSLKLAGVNEQFF.

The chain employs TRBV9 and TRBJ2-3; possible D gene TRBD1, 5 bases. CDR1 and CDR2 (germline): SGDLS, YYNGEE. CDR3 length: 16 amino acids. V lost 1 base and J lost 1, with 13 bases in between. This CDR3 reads CASSVNTGGGTDTQYF. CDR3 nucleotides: TGTGCCAGCAGCGTAAACACAGGTGGAGGCACAGATACGCAGTATTTT.

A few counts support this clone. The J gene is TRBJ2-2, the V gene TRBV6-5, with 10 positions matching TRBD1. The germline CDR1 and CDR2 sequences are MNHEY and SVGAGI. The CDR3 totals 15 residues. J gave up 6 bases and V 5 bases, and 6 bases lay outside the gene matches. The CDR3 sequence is CASSQTGGAPGELFF. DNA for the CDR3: TGTGCCAGCAGTCAGACAGGGGGCGCCCCCGGGGAGCTGTTTTTT.

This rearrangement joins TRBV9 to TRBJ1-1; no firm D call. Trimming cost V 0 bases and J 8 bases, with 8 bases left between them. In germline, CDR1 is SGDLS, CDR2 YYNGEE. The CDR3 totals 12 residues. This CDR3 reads CASSVAGGEAFF. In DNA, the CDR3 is TGTGCCAGCAGCGTAGCAGGAGGGGAAGCTTTCTTT.

The CDR3 region is CASSNDRDATDTQYF. CDR3 nucleotide sequence: TGTGCCAGCAGCAACGACAGGGATGCGACAGATACGCAGTATTTT. The chain has TRBV5-4 and TRBJ2-3, with 7 positions matching TRBD1. The CDR3 loop spans 15 amino acids. The V and J ends lost 4 bases and 3 bases, in that order; junction bases with no gene match: 8. Germline V gene data show CDR1 as SGHNT and CDR2 as YYREEE (reference sequence). Using reference TRBV5-4 and TRBJ2-3 for the parts outside the CDR3, the full variable domain is ETGVTQSPTHLIKTRGQQVTLRCSSQSGHNTVSWYQQALGQGPQFIFQYYREEENGRGNFPPRFSGLQFPNYSSELNVNALELDDSALYLCASSNDRDATDTQYFGPGTRLTVL.

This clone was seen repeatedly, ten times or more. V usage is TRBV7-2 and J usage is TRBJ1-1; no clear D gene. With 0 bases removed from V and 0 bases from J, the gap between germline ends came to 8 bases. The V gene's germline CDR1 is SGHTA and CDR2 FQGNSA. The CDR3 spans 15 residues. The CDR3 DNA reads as TGTGCCAGCAGCTTAGCTTCCAGACTGAACACTGAAGCTTTCTTT. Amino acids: CASSLASRLNTEAFF. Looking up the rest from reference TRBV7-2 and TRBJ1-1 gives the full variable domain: GAGVSQSPSNKVTEKGKDVELRCDPISGHTALYWYRQSLGQGLEFLIYFQGNSAPDKSGLPSDRFSAERTGGSVSTLTIQRTQQEDSAVYLCASSLASRLNTEAFFGQGTRLTVV.

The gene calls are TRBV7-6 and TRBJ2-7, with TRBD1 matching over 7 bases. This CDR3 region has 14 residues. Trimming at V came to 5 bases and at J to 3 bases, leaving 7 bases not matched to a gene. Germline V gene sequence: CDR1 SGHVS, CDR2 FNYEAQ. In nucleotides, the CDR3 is TGTGCCAGCAGCCCGGGACAGACCATCTACGAGCAGTACTTC. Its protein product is CASSPGQTIYEQYF.

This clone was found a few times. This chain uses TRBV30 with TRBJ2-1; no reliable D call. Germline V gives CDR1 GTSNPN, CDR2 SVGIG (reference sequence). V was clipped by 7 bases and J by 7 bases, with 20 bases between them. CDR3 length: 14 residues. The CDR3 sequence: CAYLTVVFRNEQFF. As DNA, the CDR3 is TGTGCCTACCTGACGGTAGTTTTTAGGAATGAGCAGTTCTTC. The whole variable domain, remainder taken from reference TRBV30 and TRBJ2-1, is SQTIHQWPATLVQPVGSPLSLECTVEGTSNPNLYWYRQAAGRGLQLLFYSVGIGQISSEVPQNLSASRPQDRQFILSSKKLLLSDSGFYLCAYLTVVFRNEQFFGPGTRLTVL.

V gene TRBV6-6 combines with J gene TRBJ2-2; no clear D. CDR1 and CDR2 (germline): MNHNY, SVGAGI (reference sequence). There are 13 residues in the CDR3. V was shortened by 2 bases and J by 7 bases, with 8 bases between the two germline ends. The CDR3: CASSYPILGELFF. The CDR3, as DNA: TGTGCCAGCAGTTACCCCATTCTCGGGGAGCTGTTTTTT.

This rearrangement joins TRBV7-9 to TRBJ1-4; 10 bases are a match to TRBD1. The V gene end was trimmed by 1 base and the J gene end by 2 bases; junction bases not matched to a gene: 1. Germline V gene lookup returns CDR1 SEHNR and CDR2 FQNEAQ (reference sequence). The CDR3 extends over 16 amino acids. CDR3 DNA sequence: TGTGCCAGCAGCTTAGGACAGGGGGCTACTAATGAAAAACTGTTTTTT. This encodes CASSLGQGATNEKLFF.

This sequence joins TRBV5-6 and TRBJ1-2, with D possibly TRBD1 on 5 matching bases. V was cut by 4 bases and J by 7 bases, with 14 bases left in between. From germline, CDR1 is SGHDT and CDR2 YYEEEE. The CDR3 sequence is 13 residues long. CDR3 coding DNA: TGTGCCAGCAGCCCGATAGTCGGGGGTGGCTACACCTTC. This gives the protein CASSPIVGGGYTF.

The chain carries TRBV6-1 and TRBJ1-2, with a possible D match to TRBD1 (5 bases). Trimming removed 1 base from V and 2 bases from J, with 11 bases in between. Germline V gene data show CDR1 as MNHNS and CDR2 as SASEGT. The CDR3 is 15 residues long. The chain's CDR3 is CASSEVKGQNYGYTF. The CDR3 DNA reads TGTGCCAGCAGTGAAGTAAAGGGGCAGAACTATGGCTACACCTTC.

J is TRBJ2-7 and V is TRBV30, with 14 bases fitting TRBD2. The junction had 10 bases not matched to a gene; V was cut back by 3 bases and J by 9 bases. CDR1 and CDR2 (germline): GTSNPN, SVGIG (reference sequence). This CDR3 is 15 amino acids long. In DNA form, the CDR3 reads TGTGCCTGGAGCGTTGGACTAGCGGGGGGCTTGGGGCAGTACTTC. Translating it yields CAWSVGLAGGLGQYF.

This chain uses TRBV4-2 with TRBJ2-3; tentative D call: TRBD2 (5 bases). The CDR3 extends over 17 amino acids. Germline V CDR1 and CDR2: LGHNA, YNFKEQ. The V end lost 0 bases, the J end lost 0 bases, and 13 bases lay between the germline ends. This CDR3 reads CASSQEEVQSSTDTQYF. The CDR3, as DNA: TGTGCCAGCAGCCAAGAGGAGGTACAGTCTAGCACAGATACGCAGTATTTT.

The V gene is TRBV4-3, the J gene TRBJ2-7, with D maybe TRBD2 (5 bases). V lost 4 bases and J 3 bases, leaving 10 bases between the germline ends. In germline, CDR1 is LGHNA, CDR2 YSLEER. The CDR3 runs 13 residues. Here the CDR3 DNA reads TGCGCCAGCAGCCTAGCGACCAACTACGAGCAGTACTTC. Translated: CASSLATNYEQYF.

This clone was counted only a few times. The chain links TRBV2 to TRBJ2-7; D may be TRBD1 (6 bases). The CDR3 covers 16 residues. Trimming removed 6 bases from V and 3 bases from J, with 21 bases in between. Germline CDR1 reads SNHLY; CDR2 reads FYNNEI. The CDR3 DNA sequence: TGTGCCAGCAGCCTCTATCACACGGGACAAGGCTACGAGCAGTACTTC. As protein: CASSLYHTGQGYEQYF.

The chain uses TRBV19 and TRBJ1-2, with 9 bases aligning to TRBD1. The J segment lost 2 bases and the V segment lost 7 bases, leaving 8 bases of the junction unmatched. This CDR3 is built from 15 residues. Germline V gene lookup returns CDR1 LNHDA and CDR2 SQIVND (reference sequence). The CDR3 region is CASTRTGESNYGYTF. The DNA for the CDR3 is TGTGCCAGTACCCGGACAGGGGAATCCAACTATGGCTACACCTTC.

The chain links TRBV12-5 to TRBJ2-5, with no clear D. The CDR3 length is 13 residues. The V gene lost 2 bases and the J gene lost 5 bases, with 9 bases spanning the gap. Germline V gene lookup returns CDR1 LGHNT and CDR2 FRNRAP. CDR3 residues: CASGLRNRETQYF. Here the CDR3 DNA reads TGTGCTAGTGGTTTGAGAAACCGGGAGACCCAGTACTTC.

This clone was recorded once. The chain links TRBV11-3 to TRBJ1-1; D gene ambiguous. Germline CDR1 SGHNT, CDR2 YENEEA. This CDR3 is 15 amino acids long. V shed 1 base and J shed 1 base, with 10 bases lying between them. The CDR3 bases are TGTGCCAGCAGCTTAGCAAGGGTTGGGAACACTGAAGCTTTCTTT. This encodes CASSLARVGNTEAFF.